This TCR beta chain was sequenced in a study of T-cell reconstitution after alpha-beta-depleted transplantation in children (dated by TCRdb to about 2016). Looking at the study overall: The study quantitatively tracked T-cell immune reconstitution after TCRalphabeta/CD19-depleted allogeneic hematopoietic cell transplantation in children using TCR repertoire profiling. Overall study outcomes, separate from this receptor: The apparently early alphabetaT-cell count recovery about two months after transplant was reportedly dependent on only several hundred rapidly expanded clones derived from non-depleted graft cells. Over the following months the frequencies of hyperexpanded clones went down, and after one year T-cell counts and TCRbeta diversity were mostly credited to newly produced T cells. In some patients, high TCRbeta diversity at day 60 was attributed to recipient T cells and intrathymic progenitors that had survived conditioning.

Libraries were constructed by PCR. Sequencing took place on an Illumina HiSeq 2500. To normalize quantification of the TCRbeta repertoire, the TCR libraries were built with molecular barcoding that relied on unique molecular identifiers. The raw public reads went through TCRdb reprocessing: fastp at Q25, MiXCR clone calling, in-frame beta chains kept. When rows share a CDR3 protein, they turn into one entry using the most common DNA and genes. The table for this sample lists 60,000 or so distinct CDR3 sequences; around 40% of them were counted only once. The ten most abundant clones make up about 98% of the sample. Measured from the cysteine to the phenylalanine, the CDR3 is 16 residues long. CDR3 DNA is the only sequence kept; it has 48 bases, read in frame from the first base. V has 4 bases trimmed and J has 8 bases trimmed; junction bases matching no gene number 9. Via the germline V gene, CDR1 is LGHNA and CDR2 YNFKEQ.

Per the publication, the treatment or condition label means: allogeneic hematopoietic cell transplantation with graft depleted of TCRalphabeta T cells and CD19 B cells. The children who served as transplant recipients had been given grafts of TCRalphabeta/CD19-depleted allogeneic hematopoietic cells. Details on this clonotype: Its recognized antigen is unknown. Per-nucleotide qualities are absent, and no much larger clonotype sits a single base away.

The chain joins TRBV4-2 to TRBJ2-1; TRBD2 lines up with 12 middle nucleotides. The sample consisted of PBMCs, mostly from graft donor cells, taken 360 days after TCRalphabeta/CD19-depleted stem cell transplant. The sequence came from a male patient aged 10-17 years who had a stem cell transplant for acute lymphoblastic leukemia, so the T cells may come from the graft donor. The CDR3 is CASSPGTSGPLHEQFF. At the DNA level, the sequence is TGTGCCAGCAGCCCAGGGACTAGCGGGCCCCTTCATGAGCAGTTCTTC.